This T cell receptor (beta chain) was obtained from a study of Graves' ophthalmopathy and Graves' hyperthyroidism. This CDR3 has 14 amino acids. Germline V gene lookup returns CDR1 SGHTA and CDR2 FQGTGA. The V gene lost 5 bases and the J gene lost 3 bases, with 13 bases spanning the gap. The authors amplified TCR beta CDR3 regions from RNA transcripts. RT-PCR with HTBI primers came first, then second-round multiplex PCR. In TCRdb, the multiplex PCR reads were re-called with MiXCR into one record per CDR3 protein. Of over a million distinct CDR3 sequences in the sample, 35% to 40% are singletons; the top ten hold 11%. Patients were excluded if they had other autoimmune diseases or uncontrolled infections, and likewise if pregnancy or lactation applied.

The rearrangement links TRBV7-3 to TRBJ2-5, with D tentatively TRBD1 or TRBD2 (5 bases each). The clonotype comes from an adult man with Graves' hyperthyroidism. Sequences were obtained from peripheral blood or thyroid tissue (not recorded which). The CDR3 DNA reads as TGTGCCAGCAGCCCCGGGGACGGCGAAGAGACCCAGTACTTC. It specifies CASSPGDGEETQYF. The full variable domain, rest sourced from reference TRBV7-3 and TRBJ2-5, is GAGVSQTPSNKVTEKGKYVELRCDPISGHTALYWYRQSLGQGPEFLIYFQGTGAADDSGLPNDRFFAVRPEGSVSTLKIQRTERGDSAVYLCASSPGDGEETQYFGPGTRLLVL.